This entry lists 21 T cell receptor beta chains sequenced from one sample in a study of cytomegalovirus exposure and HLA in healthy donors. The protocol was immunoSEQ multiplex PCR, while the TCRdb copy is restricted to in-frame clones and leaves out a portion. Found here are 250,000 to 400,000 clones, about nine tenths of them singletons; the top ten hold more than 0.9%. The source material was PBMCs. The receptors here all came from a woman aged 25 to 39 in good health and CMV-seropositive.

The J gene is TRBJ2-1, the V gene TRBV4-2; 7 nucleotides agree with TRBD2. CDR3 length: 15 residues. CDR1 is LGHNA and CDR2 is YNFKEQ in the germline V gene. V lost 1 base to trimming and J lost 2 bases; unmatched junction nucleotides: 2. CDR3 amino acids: CASSQGTRTYNEQFF. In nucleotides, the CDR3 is TGTGCCAGCAGCCAAGGGACTAGGACCTACAATGAGCAGTTCTTC.

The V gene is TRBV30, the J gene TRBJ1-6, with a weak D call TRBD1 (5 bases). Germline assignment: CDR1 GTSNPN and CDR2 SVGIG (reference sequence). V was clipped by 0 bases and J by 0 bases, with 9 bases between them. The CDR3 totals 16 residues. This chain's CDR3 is CAWSVGASSYNSPLHF. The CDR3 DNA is TGTGCCTGGAGTGTAGGGGCTAGCTCCTATAATTCACCCCTCCACTTT.

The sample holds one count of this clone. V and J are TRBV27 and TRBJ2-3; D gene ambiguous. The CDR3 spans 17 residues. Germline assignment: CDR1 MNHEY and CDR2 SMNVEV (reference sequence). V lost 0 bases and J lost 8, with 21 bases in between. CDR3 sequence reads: CASSLSIQALGLSTQYF. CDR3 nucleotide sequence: TGTGCCAGCAGTTTATCGATCCAGGCCCTAGGTCTGTCTACGCAGTATTTT.

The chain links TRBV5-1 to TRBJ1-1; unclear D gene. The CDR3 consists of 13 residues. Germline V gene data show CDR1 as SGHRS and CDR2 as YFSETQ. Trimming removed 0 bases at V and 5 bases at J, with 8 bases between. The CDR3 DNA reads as TGCGCCAGCAGCTTGGCGGCGAGAACTGAAGCTTTCTTT. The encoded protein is CASSLAARTEAFF.

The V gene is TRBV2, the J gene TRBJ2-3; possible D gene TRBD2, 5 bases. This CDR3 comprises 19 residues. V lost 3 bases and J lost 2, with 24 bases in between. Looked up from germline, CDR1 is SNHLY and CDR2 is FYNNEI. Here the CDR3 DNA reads TGTGCCAGCAGTGACGTGGGGAACTCCTACGGGAAGGTCACAGATACGCAGTATTTT. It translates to CASSDVGNSYGKVTDTQYF.

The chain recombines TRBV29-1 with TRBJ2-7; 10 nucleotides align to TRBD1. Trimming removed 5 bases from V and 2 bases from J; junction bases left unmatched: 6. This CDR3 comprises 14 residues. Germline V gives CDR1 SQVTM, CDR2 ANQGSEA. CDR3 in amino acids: CSVHGQGGPYEQYF. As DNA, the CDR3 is TGCAGCGTTCACGGACAGGGGGGGCCCTACGAGCAGTACTTC.

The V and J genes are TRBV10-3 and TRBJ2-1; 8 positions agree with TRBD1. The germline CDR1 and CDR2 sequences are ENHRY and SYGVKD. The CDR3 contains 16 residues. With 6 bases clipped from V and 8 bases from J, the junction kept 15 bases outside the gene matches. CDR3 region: CAISAGTGIYGHEQFF. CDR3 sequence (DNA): TGTGCCATCAGCGCCGGGACAGGCATTTATGGTCATGAGCAGTTCTTC.

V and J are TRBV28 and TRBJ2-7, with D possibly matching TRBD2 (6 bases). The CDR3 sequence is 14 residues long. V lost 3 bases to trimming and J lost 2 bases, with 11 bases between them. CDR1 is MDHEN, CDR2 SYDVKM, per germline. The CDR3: CASSLGGVPYEQYF. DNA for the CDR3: TGTGCCAGCAGTTTGGGCGGGGTCCCCTACGAGCAGTACTTC.

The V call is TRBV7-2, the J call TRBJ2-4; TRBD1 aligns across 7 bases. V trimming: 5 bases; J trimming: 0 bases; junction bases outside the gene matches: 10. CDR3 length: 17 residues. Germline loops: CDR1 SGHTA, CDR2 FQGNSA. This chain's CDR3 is CASSLTGPGGAKNIQYF. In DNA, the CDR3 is TGTGCCAGCAGCCTTACCGGGCCAGGGGGAGCCAAAAACATTCAGTACTTC.

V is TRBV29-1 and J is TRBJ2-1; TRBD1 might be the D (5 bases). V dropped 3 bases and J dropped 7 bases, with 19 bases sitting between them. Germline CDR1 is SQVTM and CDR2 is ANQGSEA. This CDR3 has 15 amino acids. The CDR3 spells CSVDASGWSENEQFF. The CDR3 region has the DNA TGCAGCGTTGATGCCTCAGGGTGGAGTGAGAATGAGCAGTTCTTC.

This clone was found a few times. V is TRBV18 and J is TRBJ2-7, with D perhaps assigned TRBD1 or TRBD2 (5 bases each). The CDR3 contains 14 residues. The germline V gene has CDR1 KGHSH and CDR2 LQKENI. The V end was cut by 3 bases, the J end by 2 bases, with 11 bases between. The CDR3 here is CASSPRDGTYEQYF. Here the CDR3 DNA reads TGTGCCAGCTCACCTAGGGACGGTACCTACGAGCAGTACTTC.

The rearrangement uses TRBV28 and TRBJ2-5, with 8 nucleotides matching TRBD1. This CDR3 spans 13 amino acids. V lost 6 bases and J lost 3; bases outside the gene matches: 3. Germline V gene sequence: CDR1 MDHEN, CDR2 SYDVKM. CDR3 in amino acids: CASRLDREETQYF. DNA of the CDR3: TGTGCCAGCAGACTGGACAGGGAAGAGACCCAGTACTTC. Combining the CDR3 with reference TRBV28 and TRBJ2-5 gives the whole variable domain DVKVTQSSRYLVKRTGEKVFLECVQDMDHENMFWYRQDPGLGLRLIYFSYDVKMKEKGDIPEGYSVSREKKERFSLILESASTNQTSMYLCASRLDREETQYFGPGTRLLVL.

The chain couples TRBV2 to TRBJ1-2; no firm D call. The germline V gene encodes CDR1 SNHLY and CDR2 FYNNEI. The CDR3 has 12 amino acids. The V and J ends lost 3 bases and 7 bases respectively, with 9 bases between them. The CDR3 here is CASSDDRSGYTF. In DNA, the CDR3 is TGTGCCAGCAGTGATGACCGGAGTGGCTACACCTTC.

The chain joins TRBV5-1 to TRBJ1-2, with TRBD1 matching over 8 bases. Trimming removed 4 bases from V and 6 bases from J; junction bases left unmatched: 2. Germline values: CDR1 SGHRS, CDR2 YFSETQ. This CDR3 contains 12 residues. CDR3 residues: CASSRTGNGYTF. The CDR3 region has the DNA TGCGCCAGCAGCCGGACAGGGAATGGCTACACCTTC.

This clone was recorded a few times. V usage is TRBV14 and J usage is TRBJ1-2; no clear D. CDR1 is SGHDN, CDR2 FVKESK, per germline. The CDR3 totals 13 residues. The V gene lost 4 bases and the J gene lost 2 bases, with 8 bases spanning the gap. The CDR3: CASSPDANYGYTF. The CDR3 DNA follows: TGTGCCAGCAGCCCGGACGCAAACTATGGCTACACCTTC.

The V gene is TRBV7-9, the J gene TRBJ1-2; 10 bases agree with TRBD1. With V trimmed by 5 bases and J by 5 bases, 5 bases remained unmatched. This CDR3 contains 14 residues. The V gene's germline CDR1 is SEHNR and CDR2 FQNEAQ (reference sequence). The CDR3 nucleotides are TGTGCCAGCAGCCTAGGACAGGGGGAATATGGCTACACCTTC. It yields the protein CASSLGQGEYGYTF.

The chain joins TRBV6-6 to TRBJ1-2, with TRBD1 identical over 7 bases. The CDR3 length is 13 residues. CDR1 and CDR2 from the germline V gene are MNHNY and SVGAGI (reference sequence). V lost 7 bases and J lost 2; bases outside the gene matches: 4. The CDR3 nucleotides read TGTGCCAGCAACGGACAGGAGAACTATGGCTACACCTTC. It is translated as CASNGQENYGYTF.

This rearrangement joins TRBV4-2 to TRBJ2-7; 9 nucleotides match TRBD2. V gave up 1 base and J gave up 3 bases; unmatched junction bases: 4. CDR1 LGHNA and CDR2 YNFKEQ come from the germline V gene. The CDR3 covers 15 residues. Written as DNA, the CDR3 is TGTGCCAGCAGCCAAGGTAGCGGGGGAGACTACGAGCAGTACTTC. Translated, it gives CASSQGSGGDYEQYF.

The CDR3 nucleotides read TGTGCCAGCAGCCCCCTGGTAGCGAACTCCTACAATGAGCAGTTCTTC. Protein sequence: CASSPLVANSYNEQFF. The J gene is TRBJ2-1, the V gene TRBV11-1, with TRBD2 as a possible D gene (5 bases). CDR3 length: 16 amino acids. CDR1 is SGHAT and CDR2 is FQDESV in the germline V gene (reference sequence). Trimming removed 5 bases from V and 0 bases from J, with 14 bases in between.

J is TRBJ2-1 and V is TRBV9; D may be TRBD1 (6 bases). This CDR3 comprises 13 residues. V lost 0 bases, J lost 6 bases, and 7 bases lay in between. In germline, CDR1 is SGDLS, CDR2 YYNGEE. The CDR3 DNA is TGTGCCAGCAGCGTAGACAGGGCCAATGAGCAGTTCTTC. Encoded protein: CASSVDRANEQFF.

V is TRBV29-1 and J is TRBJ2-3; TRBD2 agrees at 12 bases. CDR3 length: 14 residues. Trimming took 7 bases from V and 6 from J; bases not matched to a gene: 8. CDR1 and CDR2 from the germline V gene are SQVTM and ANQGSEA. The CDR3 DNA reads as TGCAGCGCACCTCTAGCGGGGGGGCCTGATACGCAGTATTTT. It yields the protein CSAPLAGGPDTQYF.